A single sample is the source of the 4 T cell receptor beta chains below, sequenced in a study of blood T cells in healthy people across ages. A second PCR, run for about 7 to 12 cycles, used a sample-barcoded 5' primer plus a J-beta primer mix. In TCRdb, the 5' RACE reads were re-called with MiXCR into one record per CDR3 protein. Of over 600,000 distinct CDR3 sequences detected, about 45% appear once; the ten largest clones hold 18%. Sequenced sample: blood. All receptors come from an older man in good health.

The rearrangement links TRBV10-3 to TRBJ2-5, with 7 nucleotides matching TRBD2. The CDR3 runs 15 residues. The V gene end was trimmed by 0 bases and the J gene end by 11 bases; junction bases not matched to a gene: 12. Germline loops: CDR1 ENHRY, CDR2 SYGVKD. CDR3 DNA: TGTGCCATCAGTGAGTCAGAGGGAGGGCCAAGTGAGCAGTACTTC. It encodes CAISESEGGPSEQYF.

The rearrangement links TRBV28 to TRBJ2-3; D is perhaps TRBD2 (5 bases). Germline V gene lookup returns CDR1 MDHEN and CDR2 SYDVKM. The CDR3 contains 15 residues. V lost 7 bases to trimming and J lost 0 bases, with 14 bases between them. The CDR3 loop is CASTQERWSTDTQYF. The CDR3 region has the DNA TGTGCCAGCACCCAAGAGCGGTGGAGCACAGATACGCAGTATTTT.

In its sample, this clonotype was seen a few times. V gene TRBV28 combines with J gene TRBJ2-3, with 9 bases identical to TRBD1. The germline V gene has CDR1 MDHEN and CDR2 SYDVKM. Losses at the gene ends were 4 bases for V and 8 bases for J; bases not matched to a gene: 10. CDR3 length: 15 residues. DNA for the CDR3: TGTGCCAGCAGTTCCCCGGGACAGGGTGTCGGTACGCAGTATTTT. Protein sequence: CASSSPGQGVGTQYF.

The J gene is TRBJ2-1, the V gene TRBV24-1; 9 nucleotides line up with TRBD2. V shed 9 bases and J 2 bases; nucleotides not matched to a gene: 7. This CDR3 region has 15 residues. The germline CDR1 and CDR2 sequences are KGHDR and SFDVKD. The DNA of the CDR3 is TGTGCCACCCAGGGTAGCGGGGGAACCTACAATGAGCAGTTCTTC. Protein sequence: CATQGSGGTYNEQFF.